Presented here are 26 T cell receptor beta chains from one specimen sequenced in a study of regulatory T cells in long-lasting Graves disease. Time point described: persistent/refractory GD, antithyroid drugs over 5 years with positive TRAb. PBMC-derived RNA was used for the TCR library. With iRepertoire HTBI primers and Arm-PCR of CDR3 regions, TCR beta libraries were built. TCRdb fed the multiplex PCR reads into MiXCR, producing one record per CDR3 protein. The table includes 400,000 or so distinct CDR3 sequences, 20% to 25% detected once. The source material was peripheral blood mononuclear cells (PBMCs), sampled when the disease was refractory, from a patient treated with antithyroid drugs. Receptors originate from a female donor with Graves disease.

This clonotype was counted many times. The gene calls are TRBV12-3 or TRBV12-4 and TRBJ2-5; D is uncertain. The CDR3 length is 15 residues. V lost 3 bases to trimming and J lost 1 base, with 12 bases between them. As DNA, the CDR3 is TGTGCCAGCAGTTTCTCTCCCGTAGGCCAAGAGACCCAGTACTTC. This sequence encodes CASSFSPVGQETQYF.

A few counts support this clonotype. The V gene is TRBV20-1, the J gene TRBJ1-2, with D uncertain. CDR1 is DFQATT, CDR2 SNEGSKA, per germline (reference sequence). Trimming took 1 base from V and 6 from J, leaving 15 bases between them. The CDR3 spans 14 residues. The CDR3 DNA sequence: TGCAGTGCTAGAGTGCGTGAGGGTATAAATGGCTACACCTTC. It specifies CSARVREGINGYTF.

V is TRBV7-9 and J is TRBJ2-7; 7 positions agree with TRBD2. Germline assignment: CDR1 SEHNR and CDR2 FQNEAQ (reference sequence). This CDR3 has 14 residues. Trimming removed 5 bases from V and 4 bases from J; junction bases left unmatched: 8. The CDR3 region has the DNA TGTGCCAGCAGCCCCGGGGAGGGGCGATACGAGCAGTACTTC. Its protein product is CASSPGEGRYEQYF.

This CDR3 is CASSLATQSEQFF. CDR3 DNA sequence: TGTGCCAGCAGCTTAGCTACCCAGAGCGAGCAGTTCTTC. V gene TRBV7-2 combines with J gene TRBJ2-1, with D unresolved. V was clipped by 0 bases and J by 10 bases, with 10 bases between them. This CDR3 is 13 amino acids long. Germline CDR1 and CDR2: SGHTA and FQGNSA.

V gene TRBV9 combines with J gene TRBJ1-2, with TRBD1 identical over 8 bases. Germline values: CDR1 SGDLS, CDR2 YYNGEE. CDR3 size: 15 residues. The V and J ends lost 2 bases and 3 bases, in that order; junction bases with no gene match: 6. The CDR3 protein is CASSVSRGQDYGYTF. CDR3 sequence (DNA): TGTGCCAGCAGCGTTTCCCGGGGACAGGACTATGGCTACACCTTC.

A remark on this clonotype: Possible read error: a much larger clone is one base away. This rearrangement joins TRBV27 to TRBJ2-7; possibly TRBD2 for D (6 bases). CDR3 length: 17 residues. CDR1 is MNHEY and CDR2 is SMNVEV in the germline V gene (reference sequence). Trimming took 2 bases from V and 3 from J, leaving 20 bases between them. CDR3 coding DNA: TGTGCCAGCAGTTTACCCTTTCCCCGGAGGGCCAACTACGAGCAGTACTTC. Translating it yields CASSLPFPRRANYEQYF.

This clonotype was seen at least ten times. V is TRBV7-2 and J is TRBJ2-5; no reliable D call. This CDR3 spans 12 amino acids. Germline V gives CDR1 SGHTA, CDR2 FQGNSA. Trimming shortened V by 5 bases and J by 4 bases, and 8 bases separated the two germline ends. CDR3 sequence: CASSPPTETQYF. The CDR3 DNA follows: TGTGCCAGCAGCCCGCCGACAGAGACCCAGTACTTC.

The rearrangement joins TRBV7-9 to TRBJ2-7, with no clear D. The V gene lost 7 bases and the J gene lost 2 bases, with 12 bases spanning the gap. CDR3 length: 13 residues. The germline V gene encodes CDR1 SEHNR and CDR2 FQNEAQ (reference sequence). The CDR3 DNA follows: TGTGCCAGCAACGGCTTATCTCCCTACGAGCAGTACTTC. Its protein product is CASNGLSPYEQYF. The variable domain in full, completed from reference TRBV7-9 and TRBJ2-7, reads DTGVSQNPRHKITKRGQNVTFRCDPISEHNRLYWYRQTLGQGPEFLTYFQNEAQLEKSRLLSDRFSAERPKGSFSTLEIQRTEQGDSAMYLCASNGLSPYEQYFGPGTRLTVT.

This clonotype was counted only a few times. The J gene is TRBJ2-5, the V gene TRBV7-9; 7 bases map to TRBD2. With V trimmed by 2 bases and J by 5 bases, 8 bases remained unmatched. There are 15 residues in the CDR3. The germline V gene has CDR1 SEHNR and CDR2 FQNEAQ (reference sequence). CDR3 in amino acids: CASSLSVAGVETQYF. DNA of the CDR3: TGTGCCAGCAGCTTAAGTGTCGCGGGAGTTGAGACCCAGTACTTC.

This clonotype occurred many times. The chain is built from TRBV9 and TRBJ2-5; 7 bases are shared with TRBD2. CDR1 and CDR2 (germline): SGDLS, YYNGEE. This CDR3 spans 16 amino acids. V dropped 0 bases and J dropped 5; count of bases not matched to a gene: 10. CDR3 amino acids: CASSVATGLGAETQYF. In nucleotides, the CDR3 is TGTGCCAGCAGCGTAGCTACAGGACTAGGGGCGGAGACCCAGTACTTC.

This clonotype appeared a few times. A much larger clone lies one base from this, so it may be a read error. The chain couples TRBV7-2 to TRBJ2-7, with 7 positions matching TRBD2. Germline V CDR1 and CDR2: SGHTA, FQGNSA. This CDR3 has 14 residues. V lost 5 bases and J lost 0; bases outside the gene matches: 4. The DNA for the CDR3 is TGTGCCAGCAGCAGAAGCGGGAACTCCTACGAGCAGTACTTC. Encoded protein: CASSRSGNSYEQYF.

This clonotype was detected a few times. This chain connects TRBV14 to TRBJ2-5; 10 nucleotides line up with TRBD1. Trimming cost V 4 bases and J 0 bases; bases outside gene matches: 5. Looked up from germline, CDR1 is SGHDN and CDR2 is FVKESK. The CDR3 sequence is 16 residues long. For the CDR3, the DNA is TGTGCCAGCAGCCTCGGGGGGACAGGGGACCAAGAGACCCAGTACTTC. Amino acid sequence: CASSLGGTGDQETQYF. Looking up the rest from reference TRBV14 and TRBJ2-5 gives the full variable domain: EAGVTQFPSHSVIEKGQTVTLRCDPISGHDNLYWYRRVMGKEIKFLLHFVKESKQDESGMPNNRFLAERTGGTYSTLKVQPAELEDSGVYFCASSLGGTGDQETQYFGPGTRLLVL.

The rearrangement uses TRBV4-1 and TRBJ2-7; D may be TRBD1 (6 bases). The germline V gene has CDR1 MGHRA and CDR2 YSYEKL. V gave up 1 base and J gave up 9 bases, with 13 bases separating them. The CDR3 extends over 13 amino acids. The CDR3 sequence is CASSQGPGVAQYF. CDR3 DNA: TGCGCCAGCAGCCAAGGGCCAGGGGTGGCGCAGTACTTC.

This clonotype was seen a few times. Here the CDR3 DNA reads TGTGCCAGCAGCCGGCAAATACTAGCGGGGGCGGGGGAGACCCAGTACTTC. Translated, it gives CASSRQILAGAGETQYF. The J gene is TRBJ2-5, the V gene TRBV7-2; 11 nucleotides align to TRBD2. This CDR3 spans 17 amino acids. V shed 5 bases and J 5 bases; nucleotides not matched to a gene: 13. Germline CDR1 and CDR2: SGHTA and FQGNSA.

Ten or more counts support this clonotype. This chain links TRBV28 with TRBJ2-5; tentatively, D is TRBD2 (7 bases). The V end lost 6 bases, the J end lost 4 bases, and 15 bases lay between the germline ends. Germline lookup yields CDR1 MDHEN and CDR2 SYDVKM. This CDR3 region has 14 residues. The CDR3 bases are TGTGCCAGCAGCCGTCGGGGGGCGGGAGAGACCCAGTACTTC. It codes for CASSRRGAGETQYF.

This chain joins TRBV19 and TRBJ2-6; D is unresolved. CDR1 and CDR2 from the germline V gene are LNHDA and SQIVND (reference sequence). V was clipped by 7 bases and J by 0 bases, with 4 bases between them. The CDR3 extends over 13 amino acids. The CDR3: CASMSSGANVLTF. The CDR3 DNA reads TGTGCCAGTATGAGCTCTGGGGCCAACGTCCTGACTTTC. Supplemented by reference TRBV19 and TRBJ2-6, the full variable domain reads DGGITQSPKYLFRKEGQNVTLSCEQNLNHDAMYWYRQDPGQGLRLIYYSQIVNDFQKGDIAEGYSVSREKKESFPLTVTSAQKNPTAFYLCASMSSGANVLTFGAGSRLTVL.

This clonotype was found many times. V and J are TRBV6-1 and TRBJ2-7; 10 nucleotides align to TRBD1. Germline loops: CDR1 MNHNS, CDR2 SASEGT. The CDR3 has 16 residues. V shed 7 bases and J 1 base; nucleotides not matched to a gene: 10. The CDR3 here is CASIRSTGGISYEQYF. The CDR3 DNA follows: TGTGCCAGCATTCGCTCGACAGGGGGCATTTCCTACGAGCAGTACTTC.

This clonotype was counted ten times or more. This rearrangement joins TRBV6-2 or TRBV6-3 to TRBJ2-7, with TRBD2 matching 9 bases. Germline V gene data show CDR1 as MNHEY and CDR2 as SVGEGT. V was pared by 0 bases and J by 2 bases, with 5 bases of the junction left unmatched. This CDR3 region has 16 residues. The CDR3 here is CASSYSNLAGTYEQYF. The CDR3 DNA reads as TGTGCCAGCAGTTACTCGAACCTAGCGGGGACCTACGAGCAGTACTTC.

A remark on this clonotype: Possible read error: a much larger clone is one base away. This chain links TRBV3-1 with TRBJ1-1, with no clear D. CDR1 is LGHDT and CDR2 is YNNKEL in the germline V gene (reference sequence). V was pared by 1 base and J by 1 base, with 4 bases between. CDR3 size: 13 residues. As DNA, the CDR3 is TGTGCCAGCAGCCAAGGAACGAACACTGAAGCTTTCTTT. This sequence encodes CASSQGTNTEAFF.

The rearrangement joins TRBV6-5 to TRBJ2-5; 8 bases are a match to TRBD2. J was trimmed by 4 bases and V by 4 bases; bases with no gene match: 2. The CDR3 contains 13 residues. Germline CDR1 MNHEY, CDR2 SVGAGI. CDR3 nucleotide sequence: TGTGCCAGCAGTTCGCGGGGGGTAGAGACCCAGTACTTC. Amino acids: CASSSRGVETQYF.

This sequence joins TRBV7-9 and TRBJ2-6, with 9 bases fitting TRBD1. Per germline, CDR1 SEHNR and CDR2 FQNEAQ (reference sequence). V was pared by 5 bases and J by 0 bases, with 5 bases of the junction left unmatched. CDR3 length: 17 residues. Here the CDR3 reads CASSPGTGRSGANVLTF. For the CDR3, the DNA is TGTGCCAGCAGCCCCGGGACAGGGCGCTCTGGGGCCAACGTCCTGACTTTC.

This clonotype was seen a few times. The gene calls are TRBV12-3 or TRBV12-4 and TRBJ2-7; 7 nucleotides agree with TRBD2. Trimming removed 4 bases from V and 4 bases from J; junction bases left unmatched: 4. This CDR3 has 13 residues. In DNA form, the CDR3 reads TGTGCCAGCAGTTCAGACGGGGGGTACGAGCAGTACTTC. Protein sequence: CASSSDGGYEQYF.

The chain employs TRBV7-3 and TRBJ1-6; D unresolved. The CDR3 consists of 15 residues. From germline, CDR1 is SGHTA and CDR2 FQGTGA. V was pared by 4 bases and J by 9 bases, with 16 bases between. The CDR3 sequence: CASSSSGLLGSPLHF. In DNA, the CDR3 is TGTGCCAGCAGCTCGTCGGGCCTCCTGGGTTCACCCCTCCACTTT.

CDR3 residues: CASSPGTFSYNEQFF. CDR3 DNA sequence: TGTGCCAGCAGCCCCGGAACCTTCTCCTACAATGAGCAGTTCTTC. V and J are TRBV28 and TRBJ2-1; D is uncertain. V dropped 6 bases and J dropped 0 bases, with 12 bases sitting between them. Germline assignment: CDR1 MDHEN and CDR2 SYDVKM. CDR3 length: 15 amino acids.

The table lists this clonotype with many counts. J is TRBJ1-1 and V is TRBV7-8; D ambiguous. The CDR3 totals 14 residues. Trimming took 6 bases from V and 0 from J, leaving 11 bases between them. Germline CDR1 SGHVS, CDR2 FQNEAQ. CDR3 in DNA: TGTGCCAGCAGTTTAAGGACGGTGAACACTGAAGCTTTCTTT. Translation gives CASSLRTVNTEAFF.

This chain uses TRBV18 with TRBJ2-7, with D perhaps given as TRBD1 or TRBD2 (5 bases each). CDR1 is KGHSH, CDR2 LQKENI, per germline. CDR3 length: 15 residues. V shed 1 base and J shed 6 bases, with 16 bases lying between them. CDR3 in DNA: TGTGCCAGCTCACCACAAGGCTCCCCTGGGGGCGAGCAGTACTTC. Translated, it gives CASSPQGSPGGEQYF. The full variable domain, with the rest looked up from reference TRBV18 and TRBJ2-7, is NAGVMQNPRHLVRRRGQEARLRCSPMKGHSHVYWYRQLPEEGLKFMVYLQKENIIDESGMPKERFSAEFPKEGPSILRIQQVVRGDSAAYFCASSPQGSPGGEQYFGPGTRLTVT.